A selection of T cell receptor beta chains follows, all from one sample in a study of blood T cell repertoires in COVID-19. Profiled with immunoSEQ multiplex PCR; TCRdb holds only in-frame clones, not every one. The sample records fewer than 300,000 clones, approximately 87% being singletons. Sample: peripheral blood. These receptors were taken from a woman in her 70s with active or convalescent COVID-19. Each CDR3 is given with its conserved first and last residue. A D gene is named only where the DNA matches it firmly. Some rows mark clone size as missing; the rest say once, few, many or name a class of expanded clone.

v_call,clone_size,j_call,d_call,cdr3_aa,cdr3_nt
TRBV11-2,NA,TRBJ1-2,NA,CASSFLDTNYGYTF,TGTGCCAGCAGCTTCCTGGACACTAACTATGGCTACACCTTC
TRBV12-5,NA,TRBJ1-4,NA,CASGLVGRGEKLFF,TGTGCTAGTGGTTTGGTCGGGAGGGGAGAAAAACTGTTTTTT
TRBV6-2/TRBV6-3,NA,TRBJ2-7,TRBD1,CASSNQGAQQYF,TGTGCCAGCAGTAACCAGGGGGCTCAGCAGTACTTC
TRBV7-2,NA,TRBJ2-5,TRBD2,CASSFPSGTTQETQYF,TGTGCCAGCAGCTTCCCTAGCGGGACCACCCAAGAGACCCAGTACTTC
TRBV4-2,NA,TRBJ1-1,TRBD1,CASSPTQQGAKAFF,TGTGCCAGCAGCCCAACCCAACAGGGGGCTAAAGCTTTCTTT
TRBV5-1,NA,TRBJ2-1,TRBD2,CASSWGRTSGLSYNEQFF,TGCGCCAGCAGCTGGGGCCGGACTAGCGGGCTCTCCTACAATGAGCAGTTCTTC
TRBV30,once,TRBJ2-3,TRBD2,CAWSRLAGAADTQYF,TGTGCCTGGAGTCGGCTAGCGGGGGCAGCAGATACGCAGTATTTT
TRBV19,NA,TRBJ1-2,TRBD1,CASSMNTGVLARYTF,TGTGCCAGTAGTATGAATACAGGGGTTCTGGCTCGCTACACCTTC
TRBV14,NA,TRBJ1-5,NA,CASSQFGDQPQHF,TGTGCCAGCAGCCAGTTCGGGGATCAGCCCCAGCATTTT
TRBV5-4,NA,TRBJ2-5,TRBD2,CASSPAGGILAETQYF,TGTGCCAGCAGCCCAGCGGGAGGGATTTTGGCTGAGACCCAGTACTTC
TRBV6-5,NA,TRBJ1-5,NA,CASRRTGRVTQPQHF,TGTGCCAGCAGACGGACGGGCAGGGTAACTCAGCCCCAGCATTTT
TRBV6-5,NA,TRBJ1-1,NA,CASSYRGYGTEAFF,TGTGCCAGCAGTTACAGAGGGTACGGCACTGAAGCTTTCTTT
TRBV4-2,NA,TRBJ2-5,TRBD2,CASSQRVAGGQETQYF,TGTGCCAGCAGCCAAAGGGTAGCGGGGGGCCAAGAGACCCAGTACTTC
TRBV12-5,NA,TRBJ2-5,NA,CASVLITGTMRETQYF,TGTGCTAGTGTTCTCATCACCGGGACAATGAGGGAGACCCAGTACTTC
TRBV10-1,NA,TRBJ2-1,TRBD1,CASSLSGGASEQFF,TGCGCCAGCAGTCTTTCAGGGGGCGCAAGTGAGCAGTTCTTC
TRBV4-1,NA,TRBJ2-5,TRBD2,CASSQTLAGPQETQYF,TGCGCCAGCAGCCAAACTCTAGCGGGCCCCCAAGAGACCCAGTACTTC
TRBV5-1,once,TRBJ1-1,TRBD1,CASSYLWTGGLNTEAFF,TGCGCCAGCAGCTATCTATGGACAGGGGGCTTGAACACTGAAGCTTTCTTT
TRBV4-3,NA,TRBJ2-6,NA,CASSQDPGSSSGANVLTF,TGCGCCAGCAGCCAAGACCCAGGATCCTCCTCTGGGGCCAACGTCCTGACTTTC
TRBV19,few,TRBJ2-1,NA,CASSKVRGSYNEQFF,TGTGCCAGTAGTAAAGTCAGGGGCTCCTACAATGAGCAGTTCTTC
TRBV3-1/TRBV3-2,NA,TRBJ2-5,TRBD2,CASSLRLAGVGETQYF,TGTGCCAGCAGCCTTCGACTAGCGGGAGTAGGTGAGACCCAGTACTTC
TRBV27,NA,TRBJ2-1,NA,CASSFSFGESHYNEQFF,TGTGCCAGCAGCTTTTCTTTTGGGGAGAGCCACTACAATGAGCAGTTCTTC
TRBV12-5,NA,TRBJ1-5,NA,CASGRSDQPQHF,TGTGCTAGTGGCCGTTCGGATCAGCCCCAGCATTTT
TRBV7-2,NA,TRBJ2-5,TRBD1,CASSFEGGAVGGTQYF,TGTGCCAGCAGCTTCGAAGGGGGCGCAGTGGGTGGGACCCAGTACTTC
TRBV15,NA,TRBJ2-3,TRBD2,CATSRDPGTGGDTQYF,TGTGCCACCAGCAGAGACCCCGGGACCGGGGGGGATACGCAGTATTTT
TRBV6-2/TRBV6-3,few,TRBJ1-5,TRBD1,CASSLGGQQPQHF,TGTGCCAGCAGTTTGGGGGGACAGCAGCCCCAGCATTTT
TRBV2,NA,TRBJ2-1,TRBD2,CASSEGSSGGTEQFF,TGTGCCAGCAGTGAAGGTAGTAGCGGGGGCACTGAGCAGTTCTTC
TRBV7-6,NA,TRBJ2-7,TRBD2,CASSTNRDYDYEQYF,TGTGCCAGCAGTACAAACCGGGACTATGACTACGAGCAGTACTTC
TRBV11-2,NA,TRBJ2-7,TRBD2,CASSPIPAGSYEQYF,TGTGCCAGCAGCCCTATACCAGCGGGATCCTACGAGCAGTACTTC
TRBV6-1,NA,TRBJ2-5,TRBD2,CASSEASLAGGFMETQYF,TGTGCCAGCAGTGAAGCTTCGCTAGCGGGAGGATTTATGGAGACCCAGTACTTC
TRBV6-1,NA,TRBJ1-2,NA,CASSESTGMGPYGYTF,TGTGCCAGCAGTGAAAGCACAGGGATGGGCCCCTATGGCTACACCTTC
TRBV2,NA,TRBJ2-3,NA,CASRREVAGADTQYF,TGTGCCAGCCGAAGAGAGGTAGCAGGGGCAGATACGCAGTATTTT
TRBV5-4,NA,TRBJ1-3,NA,CASSSLGIGNTIYF,TGTGCCAGCAGCTCCCTCGGGATTGGAAACACCATATATTTT
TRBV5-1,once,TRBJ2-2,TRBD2,CASSLALAGGSYGELFF,TGCGCCAGCAGCTTGGCTCTAGCGGGGGGCTCGTACGGGGAGCTGTTTTTT
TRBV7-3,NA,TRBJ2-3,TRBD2,CASSPTSGGGTDTQYF,TGTGCCAGCAGCCCGACTAGCGGGGGGGGCACAGATACGCAGTATTTT
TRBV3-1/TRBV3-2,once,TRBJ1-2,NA,CASSQVWSADGYTF,TGTGCCAGCAGCCAAGTCTGGTCAGCGGATGGCTACACCTTC
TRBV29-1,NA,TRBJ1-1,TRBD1,CSVDKRGQHTEAFF,TGCAGCGTTGACAAAAGGGGACAGCACACTGAAGCTTTCTTT
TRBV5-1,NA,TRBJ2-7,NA,CASSFDSRSYEQYF,TGCGCCAGCAGCTTCGACAGCCGCTCCTACGAGCAGTACTTC
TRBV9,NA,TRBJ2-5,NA,CASSSRSRDQETQYF,TGTGCCAGCAGCTCCCGGAGCAGGGACCAAGAGACCCAGTACTTC
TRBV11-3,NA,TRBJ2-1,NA,CASSLQYNNEQFF,TGTGCCAGCAGCTTACAGTACAACAATGAGCAGTTCTTC
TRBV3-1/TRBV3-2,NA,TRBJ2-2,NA,CASTPGAGHTGELFF,TGTGCCAGCACCCCAGGGGCAGGACACACCGGGGAGCTGTTTTTT
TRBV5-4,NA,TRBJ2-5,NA,CASSLPHGETQYF,TGTGCCAGCAGCTTGCCACATGGAGAGACCCAGTACTTC